This TCR beta chain was captured in a study of early T cells in non-severe SARS-CoV-2 infection. Study overall: Unpaired chains resulted from sequencing bulk RNA of unsorted whole blood. Study-wide points: In VDJdb matching, anti-spike CD8 responses were favored while private and CD4 specificities went missing.

Individual cDNA molecules carried attached unique molecular identifiers. Using its own MiXCR run on the 5' RACE reads, TCRdb lists one record per CDR3 protein. The sample comprises tens of thousands of distinct CDR3 sequences, 5% to 6.5% of which are singletons, and around 4% rests with the top ten. This clonotype was seen ten or more times. No antigen is known for it. Specimen: whole blood. This TCR was recovered from an adult who was a healthcare worker with PCR-confirmed SARS-CoV-2 infection or an uninfected control (not recorded which).

CDR3 DNA: TGTGCCAGCAGCCAACCGGGACTAGCGGGAATTGAGCAGTTCTTC. Translating it yields CASSQPGLAGIEQFF. The V gene is TRBV7-2, the J gene TRBJ2-1, with TRBD2 matching 13 bases. The germline V gene encodes CDR1 SGHTA and CDR2 FQGNSA. The CDR3 loop spans 15 amino acids. V dropped 5 bases and J dropped 9; count of bases not matched to a gene: 7.